These 13 T cell receptor beta chains came from one sample sequenced in a study of cytomegalovirus exposure and HLA in healthy donors. TCRdb's copy holds only in-frame clones and misses some; the assay was immunoSEQ multiplex PCR. In the table there are some 140,000 clones, around nine tenths of which are singletons. Sequencing input: PBMCs. The receptors originated from a man younger than 35 in good health and CMV-seropositive.

This clone has a count of ten or more. This chain joins TRBV30 and TRBJ2-1; the D gene is possibly TRBD2 (5 bases). CDR1 is GTSNPN and CDR2 is SVGIG in the germline V gene (reference sequence). V shed 0 bases and J shed 1 base, with 10 bases lying between them. The CDR3 is made up of 15 amino acids. DNA for the CDR3: TGTGCCTGGAGTGTACTAGGTTGGTCCTACAATGAGCAGTTCTTC. Protein product: CAWSVLGWSYNEQFF.

V gene TRBV5-1 combines with J gene TRBJ1-1, with unresolved D. Germline V gene lookup returns CDR1 SGHRS and CDR2 YFSETQ. Trimming left V 0 bases short and J 0 bases short, with 6 bases between. The CDR3 length is 14 residues. The CDR3 DNA follows: TGCGCCAGCAGCTTGGACAGTATGAACACTGAAGCTTTCTTT. Translation: CASSLDSMNTEAFF.

Only a few counts were recorded for this clone. This rearrangement joins TRBV18 to TRBJ1-1, with TRBD1 matching 9 bases. V lost 6 bases and J lost 5; bases outside the gene matches: 7. The CDR3 totals 14 residues. Per the germline V gene, CDR1 is KGHSH and CDR2 is LQKENI. CDR3 region: CASSGTGRRTEAFF. The CDR3 DNA sequence: TGTGCCAGCTCCGGGACAGGGCGAAGGACTGAAGCTTTCTTT.

V is TRBV2 and J is TRBJ2-7, with TRBD1 identical over 7 bases. This CDR3 comprises 14 residues. Germline assignment: CDR1 SNHLY and CDR2 FYNNEI. The ends lost 7 bases at V and 1 base at J; junction bases unmatched: 7. This CDR3 is CASISGQVSYEQYF. CDR3 nucleotide sequence: TGTGCCAGCATTTCCGGACAGGTTTCCTACGAGCAGTACTTC.

This chain uses TRBV5-5 with TRBJ1-2, with D possibly matching TRBD1 (5 bases). Germline V gene data show CDR1 as SGHKS and CDR2 as YYEKEE (reference sequence). Deletions cut 0 bases from V and 4 bases from J, with 22 bases between. The CDR3 sequence is 18 residues long. CDR3: CASSLAVLGQGGPYGYTF. The CDR3, as DNA: TGTGCCAGCAGCTTGGCCGTCCTAGGCCAGGGAGGTCCCTATGGCTACACCTTC. The whole variable domain, remainder taken from reference TRBV5-5 and TRBJ1-2, is DAGVTQSPTHLIKTRGQQVTLRCSPISGHKSVSWYQQVLGQGPQFIFQYYEKEERGRGNFPDRFSARQFPNYSSELNVNALLLGDSALYLCASSLAVLGQGGPYGYTFGSGTRLTVV.

V and J are TRBV2 and TRBJ2-7; D gene uncertain. The V end was cut by 7 bases, the J end by 5 bases, with 18 bases between. In germline, CDR1 is SNHLY, CDR2 FYNNEI. The CDR3 contains 14 residues. For the CDR3, the DNA is TGTGCCAGCATAACCCCAGCGCCCAGCGACGAGCAGTACTTC. Translation: CASITPAPSDEQYF.

This clone was seen a few times. The V and J genes are TRBV30 and TRBJ2-7, with D maybe TRBD2 (5 bases). Germline V gene data show CDR1 as GTSNPN and CDR2 as SVGIG (reference sequence). This CDR3 is built from 13 residues. V shed 2 bases and J shed 4 bases, with 12 bases lying between them. DNA of the CDR3: TGTGCCTGGAGTACTGGGAGTCGGTACGAGCAGTACTTC. Its protein is CAWSTGSRYEQYF.

The chain combines TRBV18 with TRBJ1-2; D is perhaps TRBD1 (6 bases). V lost 1 base, J lost 10 bases, and 13 bases lay in between. Germline V CDR1 and CDR2: KGHSH, LQKENI. The CDR3 is 13 amino acids. CDR3 coding DNA: TGTGCCAGCTCACCACGAGAAGGGGACAACTACACCTTC. As protein: CASSPREGDNYTF.

The J gene is TRBJ2-3, the V gene TRBV18; a weak D match, TRBD1 (6 bases). Germline V gene lookup returns CDR1 KGHSH and CDR2 LQKENI. Trimming cost V 2 bases and J 6 bases, with 9 bases left between them. This CDR3 has 13 residues. The DNA for the CDR3 is TGTGCCAGCTCACCATCCCAGGGGGATACGCAGTATTTT. It encodes CASSPSQGDTQYF.

The V and J genes are TRBV6-5 and TRBJ2-3, with D unclear. The germline gives CDR1 MNHEY, CDR2 SVGAGI. The CDR3 consists of 15 residues. With 4 bases removed from V and 1 base from J, the gap between germline ends came to 12 bases. The CDR3 reads CASSSSHRGTDTQYF. As DNA, the CDR3 is TGTGCCAGCAGTTCCTCCCACCGAGGCACAGATACGCAGTATTTT.

The chain carries TRBV5-4 and TRBJ1-2, with TRBD1 as a possible D gene (5 bases). Germline V gene lookup returns CDR1 SGHNT and CDR2 YYREEE (reference sequence). V shed 9 bases and J shed 7 bases, with 16 bases lying between them. This CDR3 comprises 12 residues. CDR3 region: CATRGKQGGYTF. In DNA, the CDR3 is TGTGCCACTCGGGGGAAGCAGGGTGGCTACACCTTC. The variable domain in full, with the rest retrieved from reference TRBV5-4 and TRBJ1-2, is ETGVTQSPTHLIKTRGQQVTLRCSSQSGHNTVSWYQQALGQGPQFIFQYYREEENGRGNFPPRFSGLQFPNYSSELNVNALELDDSALYLCATRGKQGGYTFGSGTRLTVV.

V usage is TRBV7-3 and J usage is TRBJ2-3; the match to TRBD2 covers 12 bases. The germline gives CDR1 SGHTA, CDR2 FQGTGA. The CDR3 is made up of 15 amino acids. The ends lost 0 bases at V and 10 bases at J; junction bases unmatched: 5. The CDR3 loop reads CASSLTLAGGPAQYF. CDR3 nucleotides: TGTGCCAGCAGCTTAACGCTAGCGGGGGGGCCGGCGCAGTATTTT. The variable domain in full, with the rest retrieved from reference TRBV7-3 and TRBJ2-3, is GAGVSQTPSNKVTEKGKYVELRCDPISGHTALYWYRQSLGQGPEFLIYFQGTGAADDSGLPNDRFFAVRPEGSVSTLKIQRTERGDSAVYLCASSLTLAGGPAQYFGPGTRLTVL.

The table lists this clone with a few counts. This chain connects TRBV4-3 to TRBJ2-1; TRBD1 might be the D (7 bases). V lost 5 bases and J 2 bases, leaving 16 bases between the germline ends. Germline V gives CDR1 LGHNA, CDR2 YSLEER. The CDR3 totals 16 residues. The CDR3 sequence: CASSSRGRDPYNEQFF. The CDR3 DNA is TGCGCCAGCAGCTCAAGGGGGCGGGACCCCTACAATGAGCAGTTCTTC.